The 29 T cell receptor beta chains listed next were all sequenced from one sample in a study of early T cells in non-severe SARS-CoV-2 infection (dated by TCRdb to the early 2020s). The receptor library was made with 5' RACE. TCRdb lists the instrument as NextSeq 500. TCRdb applied fastp at Q25 and MiXCR to the public reads, then kept only in-frame beta chains. Every CDR3 protein is listed once, alongside the most common genes and DNA of its rows. Recorded for this sample are 50,000 to 60,000 distinct CDR3 sequences; approximately 10% of them occurred a single time. The leading ten clones occupy roughly 4% of the sample. The sequencing here drew on whole blood, taken at baseline. These receptors were obtained from an adult who was a healthcare worker with PCR-confirmed SARS-CoV-2 infection or an uninfected control (not recorded which).

This clonotype was found a few times. The rearrangement links TRBV10-3 to TRBJ2-2, with D possibly TRBD1 on 6 matching bases. Per germline, CDR1 ENHRY and CDR2 SYGVKD. V lost 10 bases, J lost 5 bases, and 17 bases lay in between. This CDR3 is 14 amino acids long. Written as DNA, the CDR3 is TGTGCCACCCGCCCAGGGGTAGGGACCGGGGAGCTGTTTTTT. Protein product: CATRPGVGTGELFF.

The chain joins TRBV29-1 to TRBJ2-5; no clear D. V lost 7 bases and J lost 0, with 12 bases in between. The germline V gene encodes CDR1 SQVTM and CDR2 ANQGSEA. The CDR3 runs to 13 residues. The CDR3 sequence is CSASERYQETQYF. DNA for the CDR3: TGCAGCGCCTCCGAACGTTACCAAGAGACCCAGTACTTC.

In its sample, this clonotype was seen many times. The chain links TRBV7-6 to TRBJ2-3; 7 positions match TRBD1. The CDR3 contains 16 residues. The V gene end was trimmed by 5 bases and the J gene end by 3 bases; junction bases not matched to a gene: 11. Germline assignment: CDR1 SGHVS and CDR2 FNYEAQ. CDR3 nucleotides: TGTGCCAGCAGCCGTTGGACAGGTTGGAGAACAGATACGCAGTATTTT. Its protein is CASSRWTGWRTDTQYF.

In its sample, this clonotype was seen many times. V and J are TRBV21-1 and TRBJ2-3; the table calls TRBD2, which could not be checked here. TRBV21-1 is annotated as a pseudogene. This CDR3 contains 17 residues. This CDR3 is CASSKARGGRVWDTQYF. DNA for the CDR3: TGTGCCAGCAGCAAAGCCCGGGGAGGGCGAGTTTGGGATACGCAGTATTTT.

This clonotype was observed many times. The V and J genes are TRBV7-3 and TRBJ2-5; 9 nucleotides align to TRBD2. The trim removed 2 bases at V and 5 bases at J, leaving 9 bases unmatched. CDR1 and CDR2 (germline): SGHTA, FQGTGA. CDR3 length: 16 amino acids. CDR3 residues: CASSLLGAGGGETQYF. The DNA for the CDR3 is TGTGCCAGCAGCTTACTGGGAGCGGGAGGAGGTGAGACCCAGTACTTC.

This clonotype was detected only a few times. The rearrangement uses TRBV20-1 and TRBJ2-7; TRBD2 agrees at 8 bases. The CDR3 loop spans 14 amino acids. The trim removed 3 bases at V and 9 bases at J, leaving 13 bases unmatched. CDR1 is DFQATT and CDR2 is SNEGSKA in the germline V gene (reference sequence). CDR3 amino acids: CSASTTSGGRVQYF. The CDR3 DNA sequence: TGCAGTGCTAGTACCACTAGCGGAGGGAGGGTGCAGTACTTC.

This clonotype was observed a handful of times. The CDR3 DNA reads as TGTGCCAGCAGTGACTTAAAAGAGACCCAGTACTTC. Its protein product is CASSDLKETQYF. This chain connects TRBV27 to TRBJ2-5; D not certain. The CDR3 spans 12 residues. Germline values: CDR1 MNHEY, CDR2 SMNVEV (reference sequence). With 5 bases removed from V and 3 bases from J, the gap between germline ends came to 7 bases.

This clonotype was seen many times. The chain couples TRBV12-5 to TRBJ1-1; a possible D gene is TRBD1 (5 bases). Germline assignment: CDR1 LGHNT and CDR2 FRNRAP. Deletions cut 2 bases from V and 6 bases from J, with 13 bases between. CDR3 length equals 14 residues. CDR3 protein: CASGLPGLLAEAFF. CDR3 nucleotides: TGTGCTAGTGGTTTGCCAGGGCTGTTGGCTGAAGCTTTCTTT.

The count of this clonotype is one. The rearrangement links TRBV5-1 to TRBJ1-2; no firm D call. CDR1 is SGHRS, CDR2 YFSETQ, per germline. V shed 0 bases and J shed 4 bases, with 13 bases lying between them. The CDR3 totals 15 residues. CDR3 loop: CASSLVVGTGYGYTF. The CDR3 region has the DNA TGCGCCAGCAGCTTGGTGGTGGGCACGGGCTATGGCTACACCTTC.

This rearrangement joins TRBV29-1 to TRBJ2-3; D perhaps matches TRBD1 (6 bases). Germline CDR1 is SQVTM and CDR2 is ANQGSEA. The CDR3 contains 12 residues. V lost 4 bases to trimming and J lost 3 bases, with 8 bases between them. DNA for the CDR3: TGCAGCGTTGCAGGGGTAACAGATACGCAGTATTTT. This translates into CSVAGVTDTQYF.

This clonotype rates as medium-sized (0.01 to 0.1%). This chain joins TRBV20-1 and TRBJ1-1; 7 bases are shared with TRBD1. The CDR3 length is 13 residues. Trimming cost V 1 base and J 3 bases; bases outside gene matches: 2. Per the germline V gene, CDR1 is DFQATT and CDR2 is SNEGSKA (reference sequence). CDR3 coding DNA: TGCAGTGCTAGAGGAGACAGGGACACTGAAGCTTTCTTT. Its translation: CSARGDRDTEAFF.

The chain couples TRBV11-2 to TRBJ1-2; D unclear. The V end was cut by 0 bases, the J end by 8 bases, with 13 bases between. The CDR3 covers 14 residues. Per the germline V gene, CDR1 is SGHAT and CDR2 is FQNNGV. Here the CDR3 DNA reads TGTGCCAGCAGCTTAGAGCCGGGCCGGGAAGGCTACACCTTC. Protein: CASSLEPGREGYTF. The entire variable domain, with the rest obtained from reference TRBV11-2 and TRBJ1-2, is as follows: EAGVAQSPRYKIIEKRQSVAFWCNPISGHATLYWYQQILGQGPKLLIQFQNNGVVDDSQLPKDRFSAERLKGVDSTLKIQPAKLEDSAVYLCASSLEPGREGYTFGSGTRLTVV.

This clonotype was seen more than once but under ten times. The junction and the germline gene differ at one end; a read error may be behind it. The chain combines TRBV10-1 with TRBJ1-1, with D perhaps TRBD1 (5 bases). The germline V gene encodes CDR1 WNHNN and CDR2 SYGVQD (reference sequence). This CDR3 is 11 amino acids long. DNA of the CDR3: TGCGCCAGCAGTGACGGGGCTGAGGCTTTCTTT. This codes for CASSDGAEAFF.

This clonotype was seen repeatedly, ten times or more. The chain has TRBV19 and TRBJ1-1; tentative D call: TRBD1 (5 bases). The CDR3 length is 13 residues. CDR1 and CDR2 from the germline V gene are LNHDA and SQIVND (reference sequence). Trimming shortened V by 9 bases and J by 2 bases, and 13 bases separated the two germline ends. CDR3 in DNA: TGTGCCAGCCAGGTTGGGGCTAACACTGAAGCTTTCTTT. Protein: CASQVGANTEAFF.

This clonotype has just a few counts. The chain employs TRBV5-6 and TRBJ1-2, with D possibly being TRBD1 (6 bases). Germline-derived CDR1 and CDR2 are SGHDT and YYEEEE. The CDR3 contains 11 residues. V was trimmed by 1 base and J by 12 bases, leaving 10 bases between them. The CDR3 loop is CASSLTGTHTF. The CDR3 DNA sequence: TGTGCCAGCAGCTTGACAGGGACCCACACCTTC.

The V and J genes are TRBV18 and TRBJ2-1, with TRBD1 matching 9 bases. In germline, CDR1 is KGHSH, CDR2 LQKENI. This CDR3 spans 13 amino acids. The V segment lost 1 base and the J segment 15 bases; nucleotides outside the gene matches: 7. The CDR3 nucleotides are TGTGCCAGCTCACCACGTACCGGGACAGGGATGTTCTTC. Translating it yields CASSPRTGTGMFF.

This clonotype showed up just a few times. This chain uses TRBV28 with TRBJ1-6; D gene ambiguous. V lost 6 bases and J lost 9, with 12 bases in between. From germline, CDR1 is MDHEN and CDR2 SYDVKM. This CDR3 is built from 13 residues. The CDR3: CASRHGPGSPLHF. The CDR3 nucleotides are TGTGCCAGCAGACACGGACCCGGTTCACCCCTCCACTTT. Full variable domain (outside the CDR3, taken from reference TRBV28 and TRBJ1-6): DVKVTQSSRYLVKRTGEKVFLECVQDMDHENMFWYRQDPGLGLRLIYFSYDVKMKEKGDIPEGYSVSREKKERFSLILESASTNQTSMYLCASRHGPGSPLHFGNGTRLTVT.

CDR3 nucleotide sequence: TGTGCCAGCAGCCTCCCGGGACAGGGGGCGAAAGGCTACACCTTC. As protein: CASSLPGQGAKGYTF. This sequence joins TRBV5-5 and TRBJ1-2; 12 nucleotides align to TRBD1. CDR1 and CDR2 (germline): SGHKS, YYEKEE (reference sequence). CDR3 length equals 15 residues. J lost 8 bases, V lost 4 bases, and 9 bases had no gene match.

This clonotype was seen repeatedly, ten times or more. The gene calls are TRBV12-3 or TRBV12-4 and TRBJ2-2; possibly TRBD1 for D (6 bases). V was trimmed by 5 bases and J by 7 bases, leaving 20 bases between them. This CDR3 is built from 16 residues. For the CDR3, the DNA is TGTGCCAGCAGTCTCAGGGGTGGGGGCTTTGGCGGGGAGCTGTTTTTT. Amino acid sequence: CASSLRGGGFGGELFF.

This chain joins TRBV3-1 and TRBJ2-5, with D possibly called TRBD1 or TRBD2 (5 bases each). V lost 3 bases, J lost 7 bases, and 12 bases lay in between. Germline values: CDR1 LGHDT, CDR2 YNNKEL (reference sequence). CDR3 length: 13 residues. CDR3 in DNA: TGTGCCAGCAGCCAGGGACCCATAAGGACCCAGTACTTC. Translation gives CASSQGPIRTQYF.

This clonotype was seen at least ten times. CDR3 residues: CASSHLAGIANEQFF. CDR3 nucleotide sequence: TGCGCCAGCAGCCACCTAGCGGGAATAGCAAATGAGCAGTTCTTC. The chain combines TRBV4-1 with TRBJ2-1; 9 bases agree with TRBD2. The CDR3 contains 15 residues. The V segment lost 3 bases and the J segment 7 bases; nucleotides outside the gene matches: 7. CDR1 MGHRA and CDR2 YSYEKL come from the germline V gene.

The chain uses TRBV2 and TRBJ2-5; the match to TRBD2 covers 9 bases. CDR1 is SNHLY and CDR2 is FYNNEI in the germline V gene. CDR3 length: 15 residues. V was clipped by 4 bases and J by 4 bases; unmatched bases: 7. The CDR3 loop reads CASSGRGGTPETQYF. The CDR3 DNA reads as TGTGCCAGCAGTGGGCGGGGGGGTACTCCAGAGACCCAGTACTTC.

This clonotype was seen a few times. The genes are TRBV29-1 and TRBJ2-5; perhaps TRBD2 as D (7 bases). V dropped 6 bases and J dropped 3 bases, with 14 bases sitting between them. The CDR3 length is 13 residues. CDR1 is SQVTM and CDR2 is ANQGSEA in the germline V gene. CDR3 in amino acids: CSVLGGAEETQYF. The CDR3 DNA is TGCAGCGTCCTAGGGGGGGCGGAAGAGACCCAGTACTTC.

The sample holds a few counts of this clonotype. V and J are TRBV5-1 and TRBJ1-3, with D possibly being TRBD1 (5 bases). The CDR3 has 16 amino acids. CDR1 SGHRS and CDR2 YFSETQ come from the germline V gene. Trimming pared 3 bases from V and 0 bases from J, leaving 13 bases between. The CDR3 spells CASSSQGQSSGNTIYF. The DNA for the CDR3 is TGCGCCAGCAGCTCCCAGGGTCAGAGCTCTGGAAACACCATATATTTT.

The chain joins TRBV5-4 to TRBJ2-7; no definite D call. Germline V CDR1 and CDR2: SGHNT, YYREEE (reference sequence). V lost 0 bases, J lost 3 bases, and 7 bases lay in between. The CDR3 spans 13 residues. The CDR3 sequence is CASSLGSVYEQYF. CDR3 coding DNA: TGTGCCAGCAGCTTGGGGTCAGTCTACGAGCAGTACTTC.

In this sample, this clonotype turned up a few times. The V and J genes are TRBV6-5 and TRBJ2-3; 10 positions agree with TRBD1. V lost 8 bases to trimming and J lost 5 bases; unmatched junction nucleotides: 7. Germline CDR1 is MNHEY and CDR2 is SVGAGI. There are 14 residues in the CDR3. CDR3 region: CASRRTGGEDTQYF. CDR3 nucleotides: TGTGCCAGCCGACGGACAGGGGGAGAAGATACGCAGTATTTT.

This chain uses TRBV20-1 with TRBJ2-3, with 9 bases lining up with TRBD2. Germline V gene sequence: CDR1 DFQATT, CDR2 SNEGSKA (reference sequence). After removal of 0 bases from V and 4 bases from J, the junction contained 5 bases not matched to a gene. This CDR3 spans 15 amino acids. This chain's CDR3 is CSARDPAGGSDTQYF. The CDR3 DNA is TGCAGTGCTAGAGATCCGGCGGGAGGGTCAGATACGCAGTATTTT.

This clonotype came up a few times. This rearrangement joins TRBV5-1 to TRBJ2-3, with D possibly matching TRBD2 (7 bases). The CDR3 length is 13 residues. Trimming cost V 3 bases and J 4 bases, with 9 bases left between them. CDR1 SGHRS and CDR2 YFSETQ come from the germline V gene. This CDR3 reads CASSWGGPDTQYF. CDR3 bases: TGCGCCAGCAGCTGGGGGGGCCCAGATACGCAGTATTTT. The full variable domain, completed using reference TRBV5-1 and TRBJ2-3, is KAGVTQTPRYLIKTRGQQVTLSCSPISGHRSVSWYQQTPGQGLQFLFEYFSETQRNKGNFPGRFSGRQFSNSRSEMNVSTLELGDSALYLCASSWGGPDTQYFGPGTRLTVL.

This clonotype is a singleton in its sample. Given a much more abundant clone one base away, this may be a read error. V and J are TRBV21-1 and TRBJ2-1. TRBV21-1 is a known pseudogene. This CDR3 has 19 residues. Here the CDR3 DNA reads TGTGTCAGCAGCAAAGATGGTCGATGGCGAAAGAGCTCCTACAATGAGCAGTTCTTC. Translated, it gives CVSSKDGRWRKSSYNEQFF.